This T cell receptor (beta chain) was obtained from a study of T cell changes during pregnancy in multiple sclerosis. Germline lookup yields CDR1 MGHRA and CDR2 YSYEKL. The germline V and J ends were trimmed by 4 bases and 6 bases, with 13 bases remaining between them. CDR3 length: 13 amino acids. Using immunoSEQ multiplex PCR, the repertoire was profiled, and TCRdb retains in-frame clones only, with some absent. This sample yields roughly 76,000 clones, of which around 90% are seen a single time; about 0.3% belongs to the top ten. This specimen was CD4+ T cells from peripheral blood mononuclear cells, taken after pregnancy. The chain is built from TRBV4-1 and TRBJ2-7, with TRBD2 as a possible D gene (5 bases). The clonotype originates from a female donor with multiple sclerosis, enrolled in a pregnancy study. The DNA of the CDR3 is TGCGCCAGCAGCCTTGGACTCCCTGGCGAGCAGTACTTC. Translation: CASSLGLPGEQYF.